The clone carrying this T cell receptor (beta chain) was counted only a few times. One entry per CDR3 protein results from TCRdb running MiXCR on the RT-PCR reads. The sample holds about a million distinct CDR3 sequences; roughly 17% are singletons and the top ten take approximately 5.9%. The data belong to a study of patients and donors after allogeneic stem cell transplantation. V dropped 0 bases and J dropped 5 bases, with 8 bases sitting between them. The CDR3 loop spans 14 amino acids. Germline V gene data show CDR1 as ENHRY and CDR2 as SYGVKD. This receptor was taken from a human donor who was either an allogeneic HSCT recipient or a stem cell or donor lymphocyte infusion donor (not recorded which). It is not recorded whose cells these are; they may come from a transplant donor. The sequenced sample was blood, either unsorted or a sorted T cell fraction (not recorded which). The chain carries TRBV10-3 and TRBJ2-1; D is possibly TRBD2 (7 bases). DNA for the CDR3: TGTGCCATCAGTGAGTCGGGGGGGCACAATGAGCAGTTCTTC. Protein product: CAISESGGHNEQFF.